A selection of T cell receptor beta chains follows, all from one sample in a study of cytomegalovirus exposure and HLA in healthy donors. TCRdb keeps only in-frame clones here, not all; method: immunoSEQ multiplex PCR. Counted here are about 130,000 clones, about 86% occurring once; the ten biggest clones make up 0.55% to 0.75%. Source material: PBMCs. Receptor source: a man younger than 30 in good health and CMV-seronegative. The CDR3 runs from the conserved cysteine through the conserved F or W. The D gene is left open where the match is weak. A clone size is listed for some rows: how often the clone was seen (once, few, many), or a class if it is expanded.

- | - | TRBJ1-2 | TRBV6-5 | CASSPRGTVLNGYTF | TGTGCCAGCAGTCCCAGGGGAACAGTGCTGAATGGCTACACCTTC
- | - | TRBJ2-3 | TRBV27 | CASSHNPVGTDTQYF | TGTGCCAGCAGCCATAACCCGGTGGGCACAGATACGCAGTATTTT
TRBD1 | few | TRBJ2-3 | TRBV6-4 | CASSGTGGTDTQYF | TGTGCCAGCAGTGGGACAGGGGGCACAGATACGCAGTATTTT
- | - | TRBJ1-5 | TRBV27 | CASSSPPSGRRIKPQHF | TGTGCCAGCAGTTCTCCCCCCTCCGGCCGGAGGATAAAGCCCCAGCATTTT
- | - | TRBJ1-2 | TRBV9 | CASSPDGEVNYGYTF | TGTGCCAGCAGCCCCGACGGGGAAGTGAACTATGGCTACACCTTC
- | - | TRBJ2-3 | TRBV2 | CASVGARSTDTQYF | TGTGCCAGCGTGGGGGCAAGAAGCACAGATACGCAGTATTTT
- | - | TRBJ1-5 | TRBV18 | CASSPSAWSQQPQHF | TGTGCCAGCTCACCCTCGGCCTGGAGTCAGCAGCCCCAGCATTTT
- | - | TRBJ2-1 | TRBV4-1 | CASSQATSRAHNEQFF | TGCGCCAGCAGCCAGGCTACTAGCAGGGCCCACAATGAGCAGTTCTTC
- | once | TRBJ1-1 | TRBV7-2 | CASSLVLGVGTEAFF | TGTGCCAGCAGCTTAGTGTTGGGAGTCGGCACTGAAGCTTTCTTT
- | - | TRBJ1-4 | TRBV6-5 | CASSYRRASGNEKLFF | TGTGCCAGCAGTTATCGGCGGGCTTCAGGAAATGAAAAACTGTTTTTT
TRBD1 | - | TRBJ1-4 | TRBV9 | CASSVEGRGRGDEKLFF | TGTGCCAGCAGCGTAGAGGGAAGGGGGCGGGGTGATGAAAAACTGTTTTTT
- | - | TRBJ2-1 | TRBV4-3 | CASSQEAIGYNEQFF | TGCGCCAGCAGCCAAGAAGCGATCGGATACAATGAGCAGTTCTTC
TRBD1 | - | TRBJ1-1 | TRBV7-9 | CASSGPTGVNMNTEAFF | TGTGCCAGCAGCGGGCCGACAGGGGTCAACATGAACACTGAAGCTTTCTTT
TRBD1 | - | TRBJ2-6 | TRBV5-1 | CASSMYWDRLSGANVLTF | TGCGCCAGCAGTATGTATTGGGACAGGCTCTCTGGGGCCAACGTCCTGACTTTC
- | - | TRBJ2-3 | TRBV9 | CASSVQDIVTDTQYF | TGTGCCAGCAGCGTACAGGACATAGTCACAGATACGCAGTATTTT
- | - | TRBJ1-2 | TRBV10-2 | CASSEIVGGDYGYTF | TGCGCCAGCAGTGAAATTGTCGGCGGTGACTATGGCTACACCTTC
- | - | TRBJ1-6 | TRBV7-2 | CASSLAAGNNSPLHF | TGTGCCAGCAGCTTAGCCGCAGGAAATAATTCACCCCTCCACTTT
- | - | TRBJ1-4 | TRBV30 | CAWKGPGRGEKLFF | TGTGCCTGGAAAGGACCAGGGCGGGGTGAAAAACTGTTTTTT
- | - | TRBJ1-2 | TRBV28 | CASSLDSLYGYTF | TGTGCCAGCAGTCTCGACAGCCTCTATGGCTACACCTTC
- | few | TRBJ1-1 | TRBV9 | CASSVQVIGTEAFF | TGTGCCAGCAGCGTGCAGGTAATAGGCACTGAAGCTTTCTTT
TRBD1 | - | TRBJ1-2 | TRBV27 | CASSFGQGRYGYTF | TGTGCCAGCAGTTTTGGACAGGGGAGGTATGGCTACACCTTC
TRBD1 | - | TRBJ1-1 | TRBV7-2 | CASSRQGYTEAFF | TGTGCCAGCAGCCGACAGGGGTACACTGAAGCTTTCTTT
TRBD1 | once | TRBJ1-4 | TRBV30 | CAWSPLQGVREKLFF | TGTGCCTGGAGTCCCTTACAGGGGGTTCGAGAAAAACTGTTTTTT
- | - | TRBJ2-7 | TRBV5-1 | CASSLLSHSYEQYF | TGCGCCAGCAGCTTGTTGTCCCACTCCTACGAGCAGTACTTC
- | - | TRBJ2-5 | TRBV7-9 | CASSPIERETQYF | TGTGCCAGCAGCCCTATCGAAAGAGAGACCCAGTACTTC
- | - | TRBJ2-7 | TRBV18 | CASSPRIKGDEQYF | TGTGCCAGCTCACCACGTATTAAAGGGGACGAGCAGTACTTC
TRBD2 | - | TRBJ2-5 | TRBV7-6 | CASSLWGGNEETQYF | TGTGCCAGCAGCTTATGGGGGGGAAATGAAGAGACCCAGTACTTC
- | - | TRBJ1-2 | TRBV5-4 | CASSPTGIPVSYGYTF | TGTGCCAGCAGCCCCACAGGGATCCCCGTCTCGTATGGCTACACCTTC
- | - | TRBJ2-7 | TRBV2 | CASMRPGDEQYF | TGTGCCAGCATGCGGCCAGGGGACGAGCAGTACTTC
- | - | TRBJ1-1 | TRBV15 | CATSRDSSTARGGAFF | TGTGCCACCAGCAGAGATAGTAGCACGGCTCGCGGGGGGGCTTTCTTT
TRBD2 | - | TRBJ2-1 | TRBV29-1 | CSVSLAGVWNEQFF | TGCAGCGTAAGCCTAGCGGGGGTATGGAATGAGCAGTTCTTC
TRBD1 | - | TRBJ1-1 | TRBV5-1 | CASKGQGNTEAFF | TGCGCCAGCAAGGGACAGGGGAACACTGAAGCTTTCTTT
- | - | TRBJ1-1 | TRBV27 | CASSLLLNTEAFF | TGTGCCAGCAGTTTACTTCTGAACACTGAAGCTTTCTTT
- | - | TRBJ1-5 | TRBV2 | CASSGQSNQPQHF | TGTGCCAGCAGTGGACAGAGCAATCAGCCCCAGCATTTT
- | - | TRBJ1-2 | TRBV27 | CASSSGGSKGGYTF | TGTGCCAGCAGCAGTGGGGGGTCAAAGGGGGGCTACACCTTC
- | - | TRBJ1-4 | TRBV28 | CASSEWASANEKLFF | TGTGCCAGCAGTGAATGGGCGTCAGCTAATGAAAAACTGTTTTTT
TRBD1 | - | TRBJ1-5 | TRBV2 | CASSEEGTGSNQPQHF | TGTGCCAGCAGTGAAGAAGGGACAGGGAGCAATCAGCCCCAGCATTTT
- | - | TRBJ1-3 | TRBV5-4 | CASSLGPLPGNTIYF | TGTGCCAGCAGCTTGGGCCCACTGCCTGGAAACACCATATATTTT
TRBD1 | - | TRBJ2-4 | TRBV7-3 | CASSHQDRGNIQYF | TGTGCCAGCAGCCACCAAGACAGGGGAAACATTCAGTACTTC
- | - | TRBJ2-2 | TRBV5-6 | CASSLPRDRLTGELFF | TGTGCCAGCAGCTTGCCCCGAGACAGACTCACCGGGGAGCTGTTTTTT
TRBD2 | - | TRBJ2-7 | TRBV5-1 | CASSLPAGGVFTSFWDYEQYF | TGCGCCAGCAGCTTACCAGCGGGGGGAGTCTTCACAAGTTTCTGGGACTACGAGCAGTACTTC
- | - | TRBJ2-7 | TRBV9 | CASGAEQYF | TGTGCCAGTGGGGCCGAGCAGTACTTC
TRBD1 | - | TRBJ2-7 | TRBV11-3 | CASSFGTGETYEQYF | TGTGCCAGCAGCTTCGGGACAGGTGAAACCTACGAGCAGTACTTC
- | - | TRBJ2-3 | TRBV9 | CASSVSGRTDTQYF | TGTGCCAGCAGCGTATCAGGGCGCACAGATACGCAGTATTTT
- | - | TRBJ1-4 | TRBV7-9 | CASSFGTYRDIREKLFF | TGTGCCAGCAGCTTTGGGACCTACCGGGACATAAGGGAAAAACTGTTTTTT